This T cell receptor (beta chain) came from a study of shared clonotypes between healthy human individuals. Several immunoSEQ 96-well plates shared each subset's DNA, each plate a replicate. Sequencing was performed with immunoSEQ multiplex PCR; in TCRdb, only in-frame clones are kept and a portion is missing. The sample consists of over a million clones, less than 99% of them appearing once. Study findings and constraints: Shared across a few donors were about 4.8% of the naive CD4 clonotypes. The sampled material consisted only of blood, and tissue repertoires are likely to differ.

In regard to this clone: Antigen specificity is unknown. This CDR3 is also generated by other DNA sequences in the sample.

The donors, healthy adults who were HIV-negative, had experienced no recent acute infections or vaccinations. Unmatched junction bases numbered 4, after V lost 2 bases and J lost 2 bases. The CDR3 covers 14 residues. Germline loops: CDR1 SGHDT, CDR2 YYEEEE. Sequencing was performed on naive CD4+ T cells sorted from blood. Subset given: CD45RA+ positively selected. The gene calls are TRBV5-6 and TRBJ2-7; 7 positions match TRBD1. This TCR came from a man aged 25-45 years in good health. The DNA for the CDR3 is TGTGCCAGCAGCTTCAACAGGGGCGCCTACGAGCAGTACTTC. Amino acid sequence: CASSFNRGAYEQYF.